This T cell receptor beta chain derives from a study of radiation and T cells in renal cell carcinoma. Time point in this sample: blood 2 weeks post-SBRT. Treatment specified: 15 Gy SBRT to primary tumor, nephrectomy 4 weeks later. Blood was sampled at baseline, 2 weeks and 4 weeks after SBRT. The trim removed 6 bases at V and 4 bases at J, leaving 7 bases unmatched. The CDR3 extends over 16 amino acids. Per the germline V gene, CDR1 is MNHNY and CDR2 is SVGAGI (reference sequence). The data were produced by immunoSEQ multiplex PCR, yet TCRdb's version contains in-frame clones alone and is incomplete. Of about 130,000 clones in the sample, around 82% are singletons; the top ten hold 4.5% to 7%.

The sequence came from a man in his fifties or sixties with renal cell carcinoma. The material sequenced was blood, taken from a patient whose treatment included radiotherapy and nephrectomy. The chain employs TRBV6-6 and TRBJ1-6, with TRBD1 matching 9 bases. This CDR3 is CASSLGQGLYNSPLHF. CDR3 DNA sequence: TGTGCCAGCAGCCTGGGACAGGGTCTTTATAATTCACCCCTCCACTTT.